This T cell receptor (beta chain) was obtained from a study of monozygotic twins with inflammatory bowel disease. Study outcomes and limitations: Twins classed as concordant or discordant showed no difference in repertoire similarity, possibly from limited power.

The CDR3 is 12 residues long. The germline CDR1 and CDR2 sequences are SGHTA and FQGTGA. Eight cDNA synthesis reactions were run for every sample. Molecular identifiers with 6-nucleotide sample barcodes were added during cDNA synthesis via template switching. From the 5' RACE reads, TCRdb lists one entry per CDR3 protein and no DNA. This specimen shows around 210,000 distinct CDR3 sequences; the ten leading clones hold roughly 8%. Concerning this clonotype itself: Its matching antigen is unknown.

The sample taken for sequencing was blood. This clonotype was obtained from a human donor with ulcerative colitis or Crohn's disease, or a healthy co-twin of an affected twin (not recorded which). The genes are TRBV7-3 and TRBJ2-3; TCRdb picks TRBD2, but there is no DNA to check that call. This chain's CDR3 is CASSQDLDTQYF.